The rows below give T cell receptor beta chains drawn from one sample of a study of cytomegalovirus exposure and HLA in healthy donors. The protocol was immunoSEQ multiplex PCR, while the TCRdb copy is restricted to in-frame clones and leaves out a portion. The profile shows some 160,000 clones, around 75% of them singletons. The sample taken for sequencing was PBMCs. All receptors come from a man in his sixties in good health and CMV-seronegative. The CDR3 runs from the conserved cysteine through the conserved F or W.

CDR3aa: CASSLAAGSGWEETQYF; j_gene: TRBJ2-5; v_gene: TRBV5-4
CDR3aa: CAWSLGGLQETQYF; j_gene: TRBJ2-5; v_gene: TRBV30
CDR3aa: CASTMIQGSEAFF; j_gene: TRBJ1-1; v_gene: TRBV14
CDR3aa: CASSLEGSGSDTQYF; j_gene: TRBJ2-3; v_gene: TRBV28
CDR3aa: CSALQGAGYTF; j_gene: TRBJ1-2; v_gene: TRBV20-1
CDR3aa: CASSGGAPSLQETQYF; j_gene: TRBJ2-5; v_gene: TRBV7-9
CDR3aa: CASSQRLAEFLSTDTQYF; j_gene: TRBJ2-3; v_gene: TRBV14
CDR3aa: CATRQRITDTQYF; j_gene: TRBJ2-3; v_gene: TRBV27
CDR3aa: CASSYPRGLAGDTQYF; j_gene: TRBJ2-3; v_gene: TRBV6-6
CDR3aa: CASGLSRGTMNTEAFF; j_gene: TRBJ1-1; v_gene: TRBV12-5
CDR3aa: CASGAPNYGYTF; j_gene: TRBJ1-2; v_gene: TRBV6-1
CDR3aa: CASSDSIPRPQGGNQPQHF; j_gene: TRBJ1-5; v_gene: TRBV6-4
CDR3aa: CASMGLKGENEQFF; j_gene: TRBJ2-1; v_gene: TRBV2
CDR3aa: CASSLGSGRAGETQYF; j_gene: TRBJ2-5; v_gene: TRBV7-6
CDR3aa: CASSSPGGEQYF; j_gene: TRBJ2-7; v_gene: TRBV7-3
CDR3aa: CASSFLAGAQETQYF; j_gene: TRBJ2-5; v_gene: TRBV27
CDR3aa: CATGENIQYF; j_gene: TRBJ2-4; v_gene: TRBV10-3
CDR3aa: CASSLQGGTEAFF; j_gene: TRBJ1-1; v_gene: TRBV7-2
CDR3aa: CASSLEASGYDEQYF; j_gene: TRBJ2-7; v_gene: TRBV5-1
CDR3aa: CASSPNPGSTDTQYF; j_gene: TRBJ2-3; v_gene: TRBV11-2
CDR3aa: CASSPGQDGSPLHF; j_gene: TRBJ1-6; v_gene: TRBV7-2
CDR3aa: CASSLALRQGLGNTIYF; j_gene: TRBJ1-3; v_gene: TRBV7-2
CDR3aa: CASREGGSGANVLTF; j_gene: TRBJ2-6; v_gene: TRBV19
CDR3aa: CASSVAENTEAFF; j_gene: TRBJ1-1; v_gene: TRBV25-1
CDR3aa: CASSFPGDTEAFF; j_gene: TRBJ1-1; v_gene: TRBV7-2
CDR3aa: CASSLYQGGYEQYF; j_gene: TRBJ2-7; v_gene: TRBV27
CDR3aa: CASSLKQAPAGANVLTF; j_gene: TRBJ2-6; v_gene: TRBV7-6
CDR3aa: CASSLTLTEDTQYF; j_gene: TRBJ2-3; v_gene: TRBV6-6
CDR3aa: CASSHGHFSSYEQYF; j_gene: TRBJ2-7; v_gene: TRBV4-1
CDR3aa: CASAVDTYGYTF; j_gene: TRBJ1-2; v_gene: TRBV9
CDR3aa: CASSPFGGRAPGELFF; j_gene: TRBJ2-2; v_gene: TRBV7-7
CDR3aa: CASSITGSGTEAFF; j_gene: TRBJ1-1; v_gene: TRBV19
CDR3aa: CASSLYSGTGELFF; j_gene: TRBJ2-2; v_gene: TRBV27
CDR3aa: CASSLGQIRPYEQYF; j_gene: TRBJ2-7; v_gene: TRBV19
CDR3aa: CASSLTGSSYEQYF; j_gene: TRBJ2-7; v_gene: TRBV5-4
CDR3aa: CASSIARTAKNTEAFF; j_gene: TRBJ1-1; v_gene: TRBV19
CDR3aa: CASSYSGVLGTEAFF; j_gene: TRBJ1-1; v_gene: TRBV6-5
CDR3aa: CASSRTGDQPQHF; j_gene: TRBJ1-5; v_gene: TRBV10-2
CDR3aa: CASSLGPGGPPVQETQYF; j_gene: TRBJ2-5; v_gene: TRBV5-1
CDR3aa: CASSTVPQPNYGYTF; j_gene: TRBJ1-2; v_gene: TRBV11-3
CDR3aa: CASMTGGAETQYF; j_gene: TRBJ2-5; v_gene: TRBV28
CDR3aa: CASSYMGTGLTDTQYF; j_gene: TRBJ2-3; v_gene: TRBV6-5